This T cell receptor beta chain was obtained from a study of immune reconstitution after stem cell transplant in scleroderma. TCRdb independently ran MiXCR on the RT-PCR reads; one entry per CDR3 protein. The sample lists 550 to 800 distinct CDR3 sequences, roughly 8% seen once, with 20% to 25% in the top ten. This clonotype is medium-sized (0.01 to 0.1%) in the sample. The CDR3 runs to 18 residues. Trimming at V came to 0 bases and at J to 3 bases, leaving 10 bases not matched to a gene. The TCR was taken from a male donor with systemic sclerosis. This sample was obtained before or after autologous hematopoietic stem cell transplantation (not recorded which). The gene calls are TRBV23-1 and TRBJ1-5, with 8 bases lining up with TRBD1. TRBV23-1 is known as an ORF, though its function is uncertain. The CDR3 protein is CASSQSLSGGEDNQPQHF. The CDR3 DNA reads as TGCGCCAGCAGTCAATCGTTATCAGGGGGCGAAGACAATCAGCCCCAGCATTTT.